A selection of T cell receptor beta chains follows, all from one sample in a study of blood T cell repertoires in COVID-19. The protocol was immunoSEQ multiplex PCR, while the TCRdb copy is restricted to in-frame clones and leaves out a portion. The table has 70,000 to 90,000 clones, roughly 85% seen once; the top ten hold 11%. Sample: peripheral blood. Source of these receptors: a human donor in a cohort sampled during active COVID-19. CDR3s include the opening cysteine and the closing phenylalanine or tryptophan. A D gene is named only where the DNA matches it firmly. Where a row states a size, it is once, few, many or the class of an expanded clone; other rows omit it.

TRBJ1-4 | TRBV4-3 | TRBD1 | NA | CASSLTGAEANEKLFF | TGCGCCAGCAGCCTCACAGGGGCGGAAGCTAATGAAAAACTGTTTTTT
TRBJ2-2 | TRBV7-2 | NA | NA | CASSLAGGKGTGELFF | TGTGCCAGCAGCTTAGCCGGAGGGAAGGGCACCGGGGAGCTGTTTTTT
TRBJ2-7 | TRBV27 | NA | NA | CASSLERASYEQYF | TGTGCCAGCAGTTTAGAGCGCGCCTCCTACGAGCAGTACTTC
TRBJ2-3 | TRBV18 | TRBD2 | NA | CASSPPQASGATDTQYF | TGTGCCAGCTCACCACCTCAGGCTAGCGGGGCAACAGATACGCAGTATTTT
TRBJ2-7 | TRBV6-6 | TRBD1 | NA | CASSYMTGVRSSEQYF | TGTGCCAGCAGTTACATGACAGGGGTTCGTTCGTCCGAGCAGTACTTC
TRBJ1-6 | TRBV5-1 | NA | NA | CASSLGDSREYLHF | TGCGCCAGCAGCTTAGGGGACTCCCGCGAATATCTCCACTTT
TRBJ1-2 | TRBV28 | TRBD1 | NA | CASRGIDLTGQIYYGYTF | TGTGCCAGCAGGGGGATTGACCTTACGGGACAGATTTACTATGGCTACACCTTC
TRBJ2-6 | TRBV19 | NA | NA | CAAGQGWANVLTF | TGCGCGGCGGGGCAGGGTTGGGCCAACGTCCTGACTTTC
TRBJ2-6 | TRBV19 | NA | NA | CASSIGGGAGANVLTF | TGTGCCAGTAGTATAGGAGGGGGAGCTGGGGCCAACGTCCTGACTTTC
TRBJ1-1 | TRBV6-6 | NA | NA | CASRRPEEMNTEAFF | TGTGCCAGCAGACGCCCGGAGGAAATGAACACTGAAGCTTTCTTT
TRBJ2-7 | TRBV5-1 | NA | NA | CASSLITGTYEQYF | TGCGCCAGCAGCTTGATCACAGGAACCTACGAGCAGTACTTC
TRBJ1-2 | TRBV2 | TRBD1 | NA | CASSRTGANYGYTF | TGTGCCAGCAGTCGGACAGGGGCTAACTATGGCTACACCTTC
TRBJ2-7 | TRBV3-1/TRBV3-2 | NA | NA | CASSQGLGAYEQYF | TGTGCCAGCAGCCAGGGCCTTGGGGCTTACGAGCAGTACTTC
TRBJ2-7 | TRBV19 | TRBD2 | once | CASRQQGLAGEQYF | TGTGCCAGTAGACAACAAGGACTAGCGGGCGAGCAGTACTTC
TRBJ1-6 | TRBV6-6 | TRBD1 | NA | CASREGQGNSPLHF | TGTGCCAGCAGGGAGGGACAGGGGAATTCACCCCTCCACTTT
TRBJ2-3 | TRBV18 | NA | few | CASSPLRTVGNTDTQYF | TGTGCCAGCTCACCCCTAAGGACAGTGGGGAACACAGATACGCAGTATTTT
TRBJ2-7 | TRBV28 | NA | NA | CASSQTPEQYF | TGTGCCAGCAGTCAAACACCCGAGCAGTACTTC
TRBJ2-3 | TRBV18 | TRBD2 | NA | CASSPGLVGTDTQYF | TGTGCCAGCTCACCTGGACTAGTAGGCACAGATACGCAGTATTTT
TRBJ2-7 | TRBV15 | NA | NA | CATSRGGGDFSYEQYF | TGTGCCACCAGCAGAGGAGGAGGGGACTTCTCCTACGAGCAGTACTTC
TRBJ1-6 | TRBV2 | NA | few | CASSPLSSYNSPLHF | TGTGCCAGCAGCCCACTGAGCTCCTATAATTCACCCCTCCACTTT
TRBJ2-1 | TRBV30 | NA | NA | CAWSFWAGIYNEQFF | TGTGCCTGGAGTTTTTGGGCAGGCATCTACAATGAGCAGTTCTTC
TRBJ1-3 | TRBV5-1 | TRBD1 | NA | CASSGGQGGNTIYF | TGCGCCAGCAGCGGAGGACAGGGAGGAAACACCATATATTTT
TRBJ2-7 | TRBV18 | TRBD1 | NA | CASSPPTGVLDEQYF | TGTGCCAGCTCACCACCGACAGGGGTCCTCGACGAGCAGTACTTC
TRBJ2-1 | TRBV10-1 | TRBD1 | few | CASSESGGQGARNEQFF | TGCGCCAGCAGTGAGTCTGGGGGACAGGGGGCGAGGAATGAGCAGTTCTTC
TRBJ2-7 | TRBV5-1 | TRBD1 | NA | CASSLETGPYEQYF | TGCGCCAGCAGCTTGGAGACAGGGCCCTACGAGCAGTACTTC
TRBJ2-5 | TRBV27 | NA | NA | CASSYLTGPRGSQETQYF | TGTGCCAGCAGTTACTTAACCGGGCCCAGGGGCTCCCAAGAGACCCAGTACTTC
TRBJ2-1 | TRBV4-3 | TRBD1 | NA | CASSQGGFGTGTSNEQFF | TGCGCCAGCAGCCAAGGCGGGTTTGGGACAGGGACCTCCAATGAGCAGTTCTTC
TRBJ2-4 | TRBV2 | NA | NA | CASKPRLWRGGEGIQYF | TGTGCCAGCAAACCCCGATTATGGCGGGGCGGGGAAGGCATTCAGTACTTC
TRBJ1-5 | TRBV7-2 | TRBD1 | NA | CASSLVGTGFLSNQPQHF | TGTGCCAGCAGCTTAGTCGGGACAGGGTTCCTTAGCAATCAGCCCCAGCATTTT